This TCR beta chain was found in a study of CD8+ T cells in alopecia areata. This CDR3 contains 15 residues. The V gene's germline CDR1 is MNHNY and CDR2 SVGAGI (reference sequence). It was from alopecia areata patients that lesional scalp punch biopsies and peripheral blood were collected. Concerning this clone itself: The junction shows a germline mismatch at one end, possibly a read error.

Investigators isolated RNA and reverse transcribed it into cDNA to act as the sequencing template. Assay used: immunoSEQ multiplex PCR; TCRdb lists only in-frame clones, some missing. The table records 11,000 or so clones, 61% of them present only once. This chain connects TRBV6-6 to TRBJ1-6; TRBD1 aligns across 7 bases. Sequenced material: skin. This clonotype was sampled from a human donor with alopecia areata. CDR3 protein: CASSPRDRINSALHF. The CDR3 DNA reads TGTGCCAGCAGTCCCCGGGACAGAATTAATTCAGCCCTCCACTTT.